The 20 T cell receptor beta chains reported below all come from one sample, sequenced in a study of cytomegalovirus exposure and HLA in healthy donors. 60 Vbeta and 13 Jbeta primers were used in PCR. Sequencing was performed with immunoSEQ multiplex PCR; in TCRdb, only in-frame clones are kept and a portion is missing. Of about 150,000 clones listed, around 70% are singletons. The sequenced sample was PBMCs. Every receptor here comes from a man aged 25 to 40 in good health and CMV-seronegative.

CDR3 DNA: TGTGCCAGCAGCTTGGGCGGGGGGCCCGGCGATACGCAGTATTTT. It encodes CASSLGGGPGDTQYF. The chain uses TRBV5-4 and TRBJ2-3; 8 bases are a match to TRBD2. Germline V gives CDR1 SGHNT, CDR2 YYREEE (reference sequence). The CDR3 is 15 amino acids. Germline trimming cut 0 bases from V and 6 bases from J; bases unmatched to any gene: 6. Complete variable domain (other parts from reference TRBV5-4 and TRBJ2-3): ETGVTQSPTHLIKTRGQQVTLRCSSQSGHNTVSWYQQALGQGPQFIFQYYREEENGRGNFPPRFSGLQFPNYSSELNVNALELDDSALYLCASSLGGGPGDTQYFGPGTRLTVL.

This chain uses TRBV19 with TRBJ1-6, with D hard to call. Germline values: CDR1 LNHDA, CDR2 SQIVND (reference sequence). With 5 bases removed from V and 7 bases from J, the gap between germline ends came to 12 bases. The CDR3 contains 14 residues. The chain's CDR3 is CASSPGMSNSPLHF. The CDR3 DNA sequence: TGTGCCAGTAGTCCGGGGATGTCGAATTCACCCCTCCACTTT.

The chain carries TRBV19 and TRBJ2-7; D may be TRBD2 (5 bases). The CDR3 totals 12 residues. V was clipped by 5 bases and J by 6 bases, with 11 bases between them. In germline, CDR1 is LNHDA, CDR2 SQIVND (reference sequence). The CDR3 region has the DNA TGTGCCAGTAGTCCCGTCGCGGGCGAGCAGTACTTC. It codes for CASSPVAGEQYF.

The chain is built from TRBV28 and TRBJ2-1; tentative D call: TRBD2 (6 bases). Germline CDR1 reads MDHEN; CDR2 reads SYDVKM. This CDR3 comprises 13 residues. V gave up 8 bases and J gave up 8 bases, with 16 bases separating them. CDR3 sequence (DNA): TGTGCCAGCTGGCGGGGTGTTAACGATGAGCAGTTCTTC. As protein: CASWRGVNDEQFF.

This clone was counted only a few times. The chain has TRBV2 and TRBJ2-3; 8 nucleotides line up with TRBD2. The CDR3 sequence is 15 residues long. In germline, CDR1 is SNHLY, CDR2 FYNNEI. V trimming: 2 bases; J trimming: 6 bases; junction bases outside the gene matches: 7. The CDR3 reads CASSEMAGGIDTQYF. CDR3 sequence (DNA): TGTGCCAGCAGTGAAATGGCGGGGGGTATCGATACGCAGTATTTT. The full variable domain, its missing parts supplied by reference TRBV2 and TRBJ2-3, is EPEVTQTPSHQVTQMGQEVILRCVPISNHLYFYWYRQILGQKVEFLVSFYNNEISEKSEIFDDQFSVERPDGSNFTLKIRSTKLEDSAMYFCASSEMAGGIDTQYFGPGTRLTVL.

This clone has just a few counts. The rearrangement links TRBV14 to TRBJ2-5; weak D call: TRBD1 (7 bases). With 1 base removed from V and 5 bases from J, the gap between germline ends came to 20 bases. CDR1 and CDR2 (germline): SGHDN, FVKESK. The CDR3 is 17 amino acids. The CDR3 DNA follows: TGTGCCAGCAGCCAAGGTGTTTGGAGGGGGCGCGGGGAGACCCAGTACTTC. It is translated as CASSQGVWRGRGETQYF.

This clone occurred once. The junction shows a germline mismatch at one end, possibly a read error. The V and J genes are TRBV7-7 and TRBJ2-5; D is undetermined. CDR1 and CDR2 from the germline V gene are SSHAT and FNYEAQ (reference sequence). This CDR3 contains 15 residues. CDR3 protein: CASSLGAALQETQYF. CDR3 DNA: TGTGCTAGCAGCTTAGGAGCAGCGCTGCAAGAGACCCAGTACTTC.

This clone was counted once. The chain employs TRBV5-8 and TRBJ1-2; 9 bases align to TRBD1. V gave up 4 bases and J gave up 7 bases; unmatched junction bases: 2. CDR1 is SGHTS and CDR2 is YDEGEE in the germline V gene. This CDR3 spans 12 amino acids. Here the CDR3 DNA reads TGTGCCAGCAGCCCGACAGGGGGTGGCTACACCTTC. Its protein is CASSPTGGGYTF.

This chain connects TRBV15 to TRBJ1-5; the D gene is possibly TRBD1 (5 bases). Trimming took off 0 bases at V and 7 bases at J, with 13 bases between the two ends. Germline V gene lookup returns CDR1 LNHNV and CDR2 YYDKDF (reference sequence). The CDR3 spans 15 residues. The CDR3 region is CATSRDRVLGQPQHF. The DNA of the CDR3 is TGTGCCACCAGCAGAGACAGGGTCTTAGGGCAGCCCCAGCATTTT.

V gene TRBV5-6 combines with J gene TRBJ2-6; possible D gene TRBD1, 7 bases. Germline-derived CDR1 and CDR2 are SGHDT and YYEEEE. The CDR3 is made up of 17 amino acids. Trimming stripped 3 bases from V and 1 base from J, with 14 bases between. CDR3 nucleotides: TGTGCCAGCAGCTCGGGGGACAGCGGGTCTGGGGCCAACGTCCTGACTTTC. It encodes CASSSGDSGSGANVLTF.

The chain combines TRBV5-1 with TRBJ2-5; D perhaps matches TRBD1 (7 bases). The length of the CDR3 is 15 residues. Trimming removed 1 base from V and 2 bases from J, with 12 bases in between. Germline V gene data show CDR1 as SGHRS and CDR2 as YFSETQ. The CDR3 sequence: CASSLSGGSQETQYF. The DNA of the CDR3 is TGCGCCAGCAGCTTGTCAGGGGGGTCTCAAGAGACCCAGTACTTC.

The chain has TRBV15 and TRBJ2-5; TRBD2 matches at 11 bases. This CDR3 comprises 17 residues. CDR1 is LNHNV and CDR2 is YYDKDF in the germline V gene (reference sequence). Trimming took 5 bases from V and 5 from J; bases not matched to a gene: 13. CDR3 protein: CATSGPIAGGAVETQYF. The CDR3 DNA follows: TGTGCCACCAGCGGACCTATAGCGGGGGGGGCAGTGGAGACCCAGTACTTC.

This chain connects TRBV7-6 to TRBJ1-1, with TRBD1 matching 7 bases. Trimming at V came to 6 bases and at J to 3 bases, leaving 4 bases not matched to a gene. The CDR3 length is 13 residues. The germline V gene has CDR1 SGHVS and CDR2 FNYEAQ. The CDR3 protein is CASSRDRDTEAFF. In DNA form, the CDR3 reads TGTGCCAGCAGTCGAGACAGGGACACTGAAGCTTTCTTT.

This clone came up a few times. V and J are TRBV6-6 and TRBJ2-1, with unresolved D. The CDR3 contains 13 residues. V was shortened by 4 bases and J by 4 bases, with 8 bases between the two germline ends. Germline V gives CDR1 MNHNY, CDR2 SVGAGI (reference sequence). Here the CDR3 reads CASSSIDYNEQFF. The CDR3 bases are TGTGCCAGCAGTTCAATAGATTACAATGAGCAGTTCTTC.

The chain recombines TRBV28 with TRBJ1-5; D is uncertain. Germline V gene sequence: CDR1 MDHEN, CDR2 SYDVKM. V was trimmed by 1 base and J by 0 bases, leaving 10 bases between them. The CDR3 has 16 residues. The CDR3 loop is CASSLFKRVSNQPQHF. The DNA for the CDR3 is TGTGCCAGCAGTTTATTCAAACGCGTTAGCAATCAGCCCCAGCATTTT.

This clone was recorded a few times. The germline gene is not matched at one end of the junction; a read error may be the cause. The CDR3 nucleotides read TGTGCCAGTACTCCTGAGGGGGCCTCTCCCTATCAGCCCCAGAATTTT. Amino acids: CASTPEGASPYQPQNF. The chain joins TRBV19 to TRBJ1-5; 7 nucleotides agree with TRBD1. The CDR3 covers 16 residues. CDR1 is LNHDA, CDR2 SQIVND, per germline (reference sequence).

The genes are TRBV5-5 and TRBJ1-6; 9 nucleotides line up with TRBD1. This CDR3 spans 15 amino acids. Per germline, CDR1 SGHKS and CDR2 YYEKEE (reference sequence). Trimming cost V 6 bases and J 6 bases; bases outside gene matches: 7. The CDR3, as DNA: TGTGCCAGCACCGGGACAGGGCTGACTAATTCACCCCTCCACTTT. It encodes CASTGTGLTNSPLHF.

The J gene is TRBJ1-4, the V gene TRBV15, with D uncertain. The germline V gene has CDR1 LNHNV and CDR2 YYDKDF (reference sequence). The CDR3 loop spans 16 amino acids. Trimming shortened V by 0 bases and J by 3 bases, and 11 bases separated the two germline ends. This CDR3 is CATSRDREVANEKLFF. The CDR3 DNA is TGTGCCACCAGCAGAGATCGAGAGGTAGCTAATGAAAAACTGTTTTTT. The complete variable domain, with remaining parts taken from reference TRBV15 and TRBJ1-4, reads DAMVIQNPRYQVTQFGKPVTLSCSQTLNHNVMYWYQQKSSQAPKLLFHYYDKDFNNEADTPDNFQSRRPNTSFCFLDIRSPGLGDTAMYLCATSRDREVANEKLFFGSGTQLSVL.

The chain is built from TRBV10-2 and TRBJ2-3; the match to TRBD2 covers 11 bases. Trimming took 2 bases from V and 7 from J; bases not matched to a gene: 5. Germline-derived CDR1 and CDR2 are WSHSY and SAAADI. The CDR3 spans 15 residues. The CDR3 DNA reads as TGCGCCAGCAGTGAGCCGACTAGCGGGATTAATACGCAGTATTTT. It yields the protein CASSEPTSGINTQYF.

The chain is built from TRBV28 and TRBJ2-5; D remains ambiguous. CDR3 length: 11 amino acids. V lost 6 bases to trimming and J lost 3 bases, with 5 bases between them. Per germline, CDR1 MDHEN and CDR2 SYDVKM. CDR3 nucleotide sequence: TGTGCCAGCAGCCCGGAAGAGACCCAGTACTTC. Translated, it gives CASSPEETQYF.